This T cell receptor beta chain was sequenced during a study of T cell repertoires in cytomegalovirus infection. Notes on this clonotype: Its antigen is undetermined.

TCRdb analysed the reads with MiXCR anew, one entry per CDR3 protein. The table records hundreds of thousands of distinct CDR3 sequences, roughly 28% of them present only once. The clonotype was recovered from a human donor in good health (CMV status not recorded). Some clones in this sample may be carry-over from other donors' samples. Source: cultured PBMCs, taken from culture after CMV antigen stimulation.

Here the CDR3 reads CASSRQGGNTEAFF. The CDR3 nucleotides read TGCGCCAGCAGCCGACAGGGTGGGAACACTGAAGCTTTCTTT. The chain combines TRBV5-1 with TRBJ1-1; TRBD1 matches 7 bases. Per germline, CDR1 SGHRS and CDR2 YFSETQ. With 4 bases clipped from V and 1 base from J, the junction kept 4 bases outside the gene matches. The CDR3 runs to 14 residues.